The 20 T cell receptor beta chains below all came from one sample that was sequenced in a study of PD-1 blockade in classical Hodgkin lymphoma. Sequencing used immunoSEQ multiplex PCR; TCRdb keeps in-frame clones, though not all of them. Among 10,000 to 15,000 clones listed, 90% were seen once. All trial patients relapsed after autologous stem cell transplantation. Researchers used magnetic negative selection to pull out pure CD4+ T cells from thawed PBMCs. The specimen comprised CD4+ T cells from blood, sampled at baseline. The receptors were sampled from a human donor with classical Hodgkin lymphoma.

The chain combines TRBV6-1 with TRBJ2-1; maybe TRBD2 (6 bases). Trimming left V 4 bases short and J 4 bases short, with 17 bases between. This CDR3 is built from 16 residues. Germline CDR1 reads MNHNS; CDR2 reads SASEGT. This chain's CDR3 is CASSGRRDSVYNEQFF. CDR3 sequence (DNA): TGTGCCAGCAGTGGCCGCCGGGACTCCGTATACAATGAGCAGTTCTTC.

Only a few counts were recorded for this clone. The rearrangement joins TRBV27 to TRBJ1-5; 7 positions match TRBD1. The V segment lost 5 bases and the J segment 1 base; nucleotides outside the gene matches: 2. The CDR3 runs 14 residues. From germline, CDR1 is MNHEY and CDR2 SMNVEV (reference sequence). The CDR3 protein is CASSLQGSNQPQHF. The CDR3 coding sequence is TGTGCCAGCAGTCTACAGGGGAGCAATCAGCCCCAGCATTTT.

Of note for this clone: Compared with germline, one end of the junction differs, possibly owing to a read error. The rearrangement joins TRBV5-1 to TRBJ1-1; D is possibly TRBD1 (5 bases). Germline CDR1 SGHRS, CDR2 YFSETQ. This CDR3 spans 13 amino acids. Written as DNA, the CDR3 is TGCGCCAGCAGCGGGACCCTGAACGCTGAAGCTTTCTTT. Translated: CASSGTLNAEAFF.

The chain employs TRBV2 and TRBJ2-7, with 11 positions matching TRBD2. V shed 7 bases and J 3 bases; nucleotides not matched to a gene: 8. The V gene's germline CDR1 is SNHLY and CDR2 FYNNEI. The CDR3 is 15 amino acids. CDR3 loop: CASTVTSGGRYEQYF. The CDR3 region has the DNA TGTGCCAGCACCGTTACTAGCGGGGGACGCTACGAGCAGTACTTC.

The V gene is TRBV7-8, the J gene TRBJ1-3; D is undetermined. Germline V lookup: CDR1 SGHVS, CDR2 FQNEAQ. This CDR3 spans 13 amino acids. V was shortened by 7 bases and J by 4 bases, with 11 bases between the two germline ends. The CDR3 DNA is TGTGCCAGCACCCCTTTCAACGGAAACACCATATATTTT. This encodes CASTPFNGNTIYF.

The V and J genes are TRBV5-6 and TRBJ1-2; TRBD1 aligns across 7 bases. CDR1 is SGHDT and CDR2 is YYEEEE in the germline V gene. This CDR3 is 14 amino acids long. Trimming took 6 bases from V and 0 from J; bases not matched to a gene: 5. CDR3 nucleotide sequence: TGTGCCAGCATCAGGACAGGACCTAACTATGGCTACACCTTC. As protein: CASIRTGPNYGYTF.

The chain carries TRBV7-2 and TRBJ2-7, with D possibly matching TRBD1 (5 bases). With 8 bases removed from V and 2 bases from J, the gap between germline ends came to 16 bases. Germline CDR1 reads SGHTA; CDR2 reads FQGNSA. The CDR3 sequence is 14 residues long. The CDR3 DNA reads TGTGCCAGCCTCGGACACGACTCCACCTACGAGCAGTACTTC. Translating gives CASLGHDSTYEQYF.

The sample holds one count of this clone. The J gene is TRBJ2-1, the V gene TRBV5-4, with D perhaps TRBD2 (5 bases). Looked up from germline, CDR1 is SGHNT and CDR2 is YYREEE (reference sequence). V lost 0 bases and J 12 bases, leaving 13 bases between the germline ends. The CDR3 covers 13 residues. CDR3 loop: CASSLVVGERQFF. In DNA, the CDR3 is TGTGCCAGCAGCTTGGTAGTTGGGGAGCGGCAGTTCTTC.

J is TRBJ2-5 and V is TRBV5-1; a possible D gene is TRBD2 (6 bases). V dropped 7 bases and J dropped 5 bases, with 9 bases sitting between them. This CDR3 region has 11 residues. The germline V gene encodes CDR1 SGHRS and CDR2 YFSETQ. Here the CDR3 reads CASGGSETQYF. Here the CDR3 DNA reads TGCGCCAGCGGGGGGTCCGAGACCCAGTACTTC.

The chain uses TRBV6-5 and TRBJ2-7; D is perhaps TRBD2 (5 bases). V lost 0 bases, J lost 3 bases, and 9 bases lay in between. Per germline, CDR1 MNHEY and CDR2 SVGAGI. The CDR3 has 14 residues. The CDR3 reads CASSYSIRDYEQYF. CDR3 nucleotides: TGTGCCAGCAGTTACTCGATACGGGACTACGAGCAGTACTTC.

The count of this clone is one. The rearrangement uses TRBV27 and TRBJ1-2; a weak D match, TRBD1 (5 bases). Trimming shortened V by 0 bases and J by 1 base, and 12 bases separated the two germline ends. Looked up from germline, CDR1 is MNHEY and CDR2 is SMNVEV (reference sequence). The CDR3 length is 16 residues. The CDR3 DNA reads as TGTGCCAGCAGTTTATCGACGGGACCTTTTAACTATGGCTACACCTTC. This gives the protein CASSLSTGPFNYGYTF.

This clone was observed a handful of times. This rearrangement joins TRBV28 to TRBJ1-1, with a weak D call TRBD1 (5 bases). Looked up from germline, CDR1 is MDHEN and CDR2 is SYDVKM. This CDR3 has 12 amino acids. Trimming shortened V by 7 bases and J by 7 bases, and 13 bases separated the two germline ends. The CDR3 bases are TGTGCCAGCAACCCAGGGAGGCGTGAAGCTTTCTTT. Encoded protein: CASNPGRREAFF.

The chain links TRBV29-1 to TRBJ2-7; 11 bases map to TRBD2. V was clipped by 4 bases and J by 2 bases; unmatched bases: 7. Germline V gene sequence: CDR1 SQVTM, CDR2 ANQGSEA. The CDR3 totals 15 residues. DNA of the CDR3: TGCAGCGTTGGACTAGGGACTAGCGGCACCTACGAGCAGTACTTC. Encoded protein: CSVGLGTSGTYEQYF.

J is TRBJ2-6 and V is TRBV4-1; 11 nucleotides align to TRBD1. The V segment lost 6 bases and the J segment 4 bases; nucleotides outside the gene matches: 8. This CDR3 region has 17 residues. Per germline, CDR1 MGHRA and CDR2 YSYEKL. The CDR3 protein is CASRSGTGGSGANVLTF. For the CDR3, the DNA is TGCGCCAGCAGGTCCGGGACAGGGGGGTCGGGGGCCAACGTCCTGACTTTC.

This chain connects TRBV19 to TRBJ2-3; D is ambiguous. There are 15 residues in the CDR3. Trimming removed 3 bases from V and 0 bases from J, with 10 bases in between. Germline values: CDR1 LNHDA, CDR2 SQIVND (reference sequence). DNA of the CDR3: TGTGCCAGTAGTATGTGGCGGTATAGCACAGATACGCAGTATTTT. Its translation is CASSMWRYSTDTQYF.

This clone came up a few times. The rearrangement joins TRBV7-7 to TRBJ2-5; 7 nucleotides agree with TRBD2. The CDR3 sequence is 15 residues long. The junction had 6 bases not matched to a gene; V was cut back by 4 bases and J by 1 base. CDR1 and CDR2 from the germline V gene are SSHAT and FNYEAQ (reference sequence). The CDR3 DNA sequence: TGTGCCAGCAGCTCCGGGAGGACTGGCCAAGAGACCCAGTACTTC. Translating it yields CASSSGRTGQETQYF.

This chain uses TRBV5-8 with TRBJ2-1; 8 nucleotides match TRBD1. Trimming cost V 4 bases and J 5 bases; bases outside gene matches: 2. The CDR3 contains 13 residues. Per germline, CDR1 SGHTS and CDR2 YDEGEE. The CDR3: CASSMDRDNEQFF. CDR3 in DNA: TGTGCCAGCAGCATGGACAGGGACAATGAGCAGTTCTTC.

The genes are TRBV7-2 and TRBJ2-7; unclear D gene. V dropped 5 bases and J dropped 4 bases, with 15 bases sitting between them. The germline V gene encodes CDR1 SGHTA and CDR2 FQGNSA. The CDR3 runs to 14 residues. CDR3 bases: TGTGCCAGCAGCGTTACTCCGGACCGGTACGAGCAGTACTTC. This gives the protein CASSVTPDRYEQYF.

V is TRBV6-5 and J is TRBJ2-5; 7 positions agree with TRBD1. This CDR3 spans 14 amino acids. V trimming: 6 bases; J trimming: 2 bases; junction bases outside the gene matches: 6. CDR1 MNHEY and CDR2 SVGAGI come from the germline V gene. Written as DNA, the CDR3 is TGTGCCAGCAGCCCCGGGACAGTACAAGAGACCCAGTACTTC. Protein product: CASSPGTVQETQYF.

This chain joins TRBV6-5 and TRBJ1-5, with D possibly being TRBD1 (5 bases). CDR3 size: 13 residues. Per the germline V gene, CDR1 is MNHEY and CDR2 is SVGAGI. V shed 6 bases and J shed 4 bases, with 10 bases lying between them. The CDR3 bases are TGTGCCAGCAGCCAAACAGGAAATCAGCCCCAGCATTTT. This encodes CASSQTGNQPQHF.